One sample yielded the 26 T cell receptor beta chains listed below, sequenced in a study of T-cell memory formation after mild COVID-19. MiXCR, applied by TCRdb to the 5' RACE reads, yields one record per CDR3 protein. The sample carries 400,000 or so distinct CDR3 sequences, 15% to 25% recorded once. The material sequenced was PBMCs or a T cell subset sorted from them (not recorded which). The receptors shown here come from an adult woman who had mild COVID-19 (a few samples of this study predate the infection). Cell type and time point are not known.

This clonotype has more than one count but fewer than ten. V and J are TRBV5-1 and TRBJ1-1; TRBD1 aligns across 7 bases. Germline V gene lookup returns CDR1 SGHRS and CDR2 YFSETQ. V was pared by 7 bases and J by 4 bases, with 13 bases of the junction left unmatched. There are 15 residues in the CDR3. The CDR3 DNA reads TGCGCCAGCGGAAAGACGGGACAGCAAATCACTGAAGCTTTCTTT. Translating gives CASGKTGQQITEAFF.

The chain employs TRBV5-1 and TRBJ2-1, with 11 bases matching TRBD1. The length of the CDR3 is 14 residues. V shed 6 bases, J shed 6 bases, and the junction held 5 bases outside the gene matches. CDR1 and CDR2 (germline): SGHRS, YFSETQ. In DNA, the CDR3 is TGCGCCAGCACGGGGACAGGGGGGATCAATGAGCAGTTCTTC. Translated: CASTGTGGINEQFF. Supplemented by reference TRBV5-1 and TRBJ2-1, the full variable domain reads KAGVTQTPRYLIKTRGQQVTLSCSPISGHRSVSWYQQTPGQGLQFLFEYFSETQRNKGNFPGRFSGRQFSNSRSEMNVSTLELGDSALYLCASTGTGGINEQFFGPGTRLTVL.

In its sample, this clonotype was seen many times. This chain connects TRBV18 to TRBJ2-3; no reliable D call. CDR1 KGHSH and CDR2 LQKENI come from the germline V gene. CDR3 length equals 13 residues. Trimming pared 3 bases from V and 0 bases from J, leaving 4 bases between. CDR3 in amino acids: CASSPESTDTQYF. CDR3 bases: TGTGCCAGCTCACCGGAAAGCACAGATACGCAGTATTTT. Looking up the rest from reference TRBV18 and TRBJ2-3 gives the full variable domain: NAGVMQNPRHLVRRRGQEARLRCSPMKGHSHVYWYRQLPEEGLKFMVYLQKENIIDESGMPKERFSAEFPKEGPSILRIQQVVRGDSAAYFCASSPESTDTQYFGPGTRLTVL.

This clonotype was observed a few times. This chain links TRBV5-1 with TRBJ2-7, with 8 bases aligning to TRBD1. Germline trimming cut 0 bases from V and 3 bases from J; bases unmatched to any gene: 5. This CDR3 has 15 amino acids. Germline loops: CDR1 SGHRS, CDR2 YFSETQ. DNA for the CDR3: TGCGCCAGCAGCTTGGGGGGACAGGTAATCTACGAGCAGTACTTC. It is translated as CASSLGGQVIYEQYF. The full variable domain, with the rest looked up from reference TRBV5-1 and TRBJ2-7, is KAGVTQTPRYLIKTRGQQVTLSCSPISGHRSVSWYQQTPGQGLQFLFEYFSETQRNKGNFPGRFSGRQFSNSRSEMNVSTLELGDSALYLCASSLGGQVIYEQYFGPGTRLTVT.

In the case of this clonotype: It may be a read error: a sequence one base away is much more abundant. No conserved phenylalanine or tryptophan ends this CDR3, so it is likely a read error. The chain uses TRBV7-9 and TRBJ2-7, with TRBD2 identical over 13 bases. This CDR3 comprises 17 residues. V lost 4 bases, J lost 0 bases, and 6 bases stayed unmatched. CDR1 is SEHNR, CDR2 FQNEAQ, per germline (reference sequence). Written as DNA, the CDR3 is TGTGCCAGCAGCTCCGGACTAGCGGGGGAGTTCTCCTACGAGCAGTACTTA. Protein product: CASSSGLAGEFSYEQYL.

The chain uses TRBV20-1 and TRBJ2-5, with unresolved D. This CDR3 comprises 15 residues. Germline CDR1 and CDR2: DFQATT and SNEGSKA (reference sequence). V was trimmed by 4 bases and J by 1 base, leaving 16 bases between them. The CDR3 loop reads CSAKEIGRLQETQYF. The CDR3 bases are TGCAGTGCTAAAGAGATAGGGCGGCTCCAAGAGACCCAGTACTTC.

The chain combines TRBV27 with TRBJ1-1; D call uncertain. Germline V gene sequence: CDR1 MNHEY, CDR2 SMNVEV (reference sequence). CDR3 length: 15 amino acids. Trimming left V 4 bases short and J 6 bases short, with 18 bases between. CDR3 coding DNA: TGTGCCAGCAGTTCCACCACACCGGTGGGAGCTGAAGCTTTCTTT. Translating gives CASSSTTPVGAEAFF.

This clonotype turned up a few times. This rearrangement joins TRBV12-3 or TRBV12-4 to TRBJ2-1; a possible D gene is TRBD2 (5 bases). With 4 bases removed from V and 4 bases from J, the gap between germline ends came to 23 bases. This CDR3 spans 18 amino acids. The CDR3 is CASSSPKSQREPYNEQFF. CDR3 in DNA: TGTGCCAGCAGTTCCCCAAAAAGCCAGAGGGAGCCGTACAATGAGCAGTTCTTC.

The rearrangement joins TRBV5-1 to TRBJ1-5, with TRBD1 matching 7 bases. Germline V gene sequence: CDR1 SGHRS, CDR2 YFSETQ. V shed 4 bases, J shed 0 bases, and the junction held 7 bases outside the gene matches. CDR3 size: 16 residues. This chain's CDR3 is CASSLTGADSNQPQHF. In DNA form, the CDR3 reads TGCGCCAGCAGCCTAACAGGGGCCGATAGCAATCAGCCCCAGCATTTT.

The rearrangement uses TRBV20-1 and TRBJ1-5, with a tentative D call TRBD1 (5 bases). Trimming took 3 bases from V and 4 from J, leaving 22 bases between them. Germline V CDR1 and CDR2: DFQATT, SNEGSKA (reference sequence). This CDR3 spans 17 amino acids. The DNA for the CDR3 is TGCAGTGCTAGCTCTGTAAGGGTCACAGGCCTAAATCAGCCCCAGCATTTT. Translated: CSASSVRVTGLNQPQHF.

The gene calls are TRBV7-2 and TRBJ2-1; 8 nucleotides align to TRBD2. The germline gives CDR1 SGHTA, CDR2 FQGNSA. The CDR3 is 17 amino acids. With 1 base clipped from V and 1 base from J, the junction kept 6 bases outside the gene matches. CDR3 DNA sequence: TGTGCCAGCAGCTTAGTGCCCCTAGCGGGTTCCTACAATGAGCAGTTCTTC. Translating gives CASSLVPLAGSYNEQFF.

In its sample, this clonotype was seen a few times. The chain uses TRBV6-5 and TRBJ1-5; D uncertain. Germline CDR1 and CDR2: MNHEY and SVGAGI. The ends were cut back, 6 bases at V and 0 bases at J, with 6 bases in the middle. The CDR3 is made up of 13 amino acids. The CDR3 bases are TGTGCCAGCAGACCGTATAGCAATCAGCCCCAGCATTTT. Translating it yields CASRPYSNQPQHF.

There are a few counts of this clonotype. The gene calls are TRBV20-1 and TRBJ1-3; TRBD1 aligns across 8 bases. The CDR3 extends over 16 amino acids. Germline V gene sequence: CDR1 DFQATT, CDR2 SNEGSKA (reference sequence). V lost 0 bases to trimming and J lost 2 bases; unmatched junction nucleotides: 6. CDR3: CSAREGSRGPGNTIYF. The CDR3 DNA is TGCAGTGCTAGAGAGGGGAGCAGGGGGCCTGGAAACACCATATATTTT.

This clonotype was recorded a few times. The rearrangement joins TRBV7-6 to TRBJ2-1, with D perhaps TRBD1 (7 bases). Germline lookup yields CDR1 SGHVS and CDR2 FNYEAQ. V was cut by 1 base and J by 6 bases, with 22 bases left in between. The length of the CDR3 is 18 residues. The CDR3 DNA reads as TGTGCCAGCAGCTTAGACCCATTAGCGGCCGGGACAGCCAATGAGCAGTTCTTC. Translation: CASSLDPLAAGTANEQFF.

The chain joins TRBV20-1 to TRBJ1-1, with 7 bases matching TRBD1. Germline lookup yields CDR1 DFQATT and CDR2 SNEGSKA (reference sequence). J was trimmed by 11 bases and V by 2 bases; bases with no gene match: 5. This CDR3 is 11 amino acids long. The CDR3 DNA sequence: TGCAGTGCTAGATTAGGGGGACAGGCTTTCTTT. Amino acids: CSARLGGQAFF.

This clonotype was detected only a few times. The chain links TRBV5-1 to TRBJ2-7, with D perhaps given as TRBD1 or TRBD2 (5 bases each). V gave up 4 bases and J gave up 2 bases, with 10 bases separating them. The CDR3 extends over 13 amino acids. Germline lookup yields CDR1 SGHRS and CDR2 YFSETQ. CDR3 DNA: TGCGCCAGCAGCAACGGGGCTACCTACGAGCAGTACTTC. Its translation is CASSNGATYEQYF. Combining the CDR3 with reference TRBV5-1 and TRBJ2-7 gives the whole variable domain KAGVTQTPRYLIKTRGQQVTLSCSPISGHRSVSWYQQTPGQGLQFLFEYFSETQRNKGNFPGRFSGRQFSNSRSEMNVSTLELGDSALYLCASSNGATYEQYFGPGTRLTVT.

The V call is TRBV24-1, the J call TRBJ2-3; D perhaps matches TRBD1 (6 bases). V dropped 5 bases and J dropped 1 base, with 15 bases sitting between them. This CDR3 contains 16 residues. Germline lookup yields CDR1 KGHDR and CDR2 SFDVKD. CDR3 sequence: CATSARGGPGTDTQYF. In DNA form, the CDR3 reads TGTGCCACCAGTGCCCGAGGGGGTCCCGGCACAGATACGCAGTATTTT.

This clonotype ranks as medium-sized. This rearrangement joins TRBV7-2 to TRBJ2-7; D might be TRBD1 (6 bases). The V gene's germline CDR1 is SGHTA and CDR2 FQGNSA. With 1 base removed from V and 3 bases from J, the gap between germline ends came to 10 bases. This CDR3 spans 14 amino acids. CDR3 protein: CASSLVGGVYEQYF. The CDR3 bases are TGTGCCAGCAGCTTAGTTGGGGGCGTCTACGAGCAGTACTTC.

The chain is built from TRBV20-1 and TRBJ2-7; D call uncertain. The CDR3 consists of 14 residues. Germline V gene lookup returns CDR1 DFQATT and CDR2 SNEGSKA (reference sequence). V lost 0 bases and J 2 bases, leaving 11 bases between the germline ends. The CDR3 bases are TGCAGTGCTAGAGATATTGCCAGTACCTACGAGCAGTACTTC. Protein: CSARDIASTYEQYF.

This clonotype turned up a few times. The chain combines TRBV12-3 or TRBV12-4 with TRBJ2-2, with D perhaps being TRBD1 or TRBD2 (5 bases each). This CDR3 has 14 residues. V was clipped by 5 bases and J by 4 bases, with 11 bases between them. CDR3 DNA: TGTGCCAGCAGTCGGGGACGTCGCACCGGGGAGCTGTTTTTT. Its protein is CASSRGRRTGELFF.

This clonotype was recorded only once. The chain is built from TRBV11-2 and TRBJ1-1; D not resolved. This CDR3 region has 12 residues. The V gene's germline CDR1 is SGHAT and CDR2 FQNNGV. Trimming shortened V by 1 base and J by 9 bases, and 9 bases separated the two germline ends. CDR3 bases: TGTGCCAGCAGCTTAGGGGATCATAAAGCTTTCTTT. This encodes CASSLGDHKAFF.

This clonotype has a handful of counts. The chain employs TRBV5-1 and TRBJ1-5, with D hard to call. The V gene lost 1 base and the J gene lost 0 bases, with 8 bases spanning the gap. This CDR3 is 15 amino acids long. Per germline, CDR1 SGHRS and CDR2 YFSETQ. As DNA, the CDR3 is TGCGCCAGCAGCTTGAACGGGAATAGCAATCAGCCCCAGCATTTT. Translating it yields CASSLNGNSNQPQHF.

This clonotype was found many times. This rearrangement joins TRBV5-4 to TRBJ1-2, with D possibly matching TRBD1 (5 bases). CDR1 is SGHNT and CDR2 is YYREEE in the germline V gene (reference sequence). With 5 bases removed from V and 2 bases from J, the gap between germline ends came to 16 bases. The CDR3 sequence is 15 residues long. The CDR3 region has the DNA TGTGCCAGCAGGATCCAGGGTTTCGGCAACTATGGCTACACCTTC. It encodes CASRIQGFGNYGYTF.

There are a few counts of this clonotype. This chain uses TRBV3-1 with TRBJ2-7; D is unclear. In germline, CDR1 is LGHDT, CDR2 YNNKEL (reference sequence). Between the trimmed V and J ends, which lost 1 base and 6 bases, there was a span of 16 bases. The CDR3 loop spans 15 amino acids. The CDR3, as DNA: TGTGCCAGCAGCCAAGCCCCAATAGGCCCATCCGAGCAGTACTTC. It specifies CASSQAPIGPSEQYF.

This clonotype was picked up a small number of times. This chain connects TRBV7-6 to TRBJ2-1; TRBD2 agrees at 8 bases. CDR3 length: 18 residues. V shed 2 bases, J shed 0 bases, and the junction held 9 bases outside the gene matches. From germline, CDR1 is SGHVS and CDR2 FNYEAQ. The CDR3 nucleotides read TGTGCCAGCAGCTTACACCCACTAGCGGATAGCTCCTACAATGAGCAGTTCTTC. Its protein product is CASSLHPLADSSYNEQFF.

The chain uses TRBV12-3 or TRBV12-4 and TRBJ2-3; the match to TRBD2 covers 9 bases. The junction had 13 bases not matched to a gene; V was cut back by 6 bases and J by 6 bases. The CDR3 loop spans 16 amino acids. The CDR3 loop reads CASRSSEAGGRDTQYF. CDR3 DNA sequence: TGTGCCAGCAGGTCCTCGGAGGCGGGAGGGAGGGATACGCAGTATTTT.